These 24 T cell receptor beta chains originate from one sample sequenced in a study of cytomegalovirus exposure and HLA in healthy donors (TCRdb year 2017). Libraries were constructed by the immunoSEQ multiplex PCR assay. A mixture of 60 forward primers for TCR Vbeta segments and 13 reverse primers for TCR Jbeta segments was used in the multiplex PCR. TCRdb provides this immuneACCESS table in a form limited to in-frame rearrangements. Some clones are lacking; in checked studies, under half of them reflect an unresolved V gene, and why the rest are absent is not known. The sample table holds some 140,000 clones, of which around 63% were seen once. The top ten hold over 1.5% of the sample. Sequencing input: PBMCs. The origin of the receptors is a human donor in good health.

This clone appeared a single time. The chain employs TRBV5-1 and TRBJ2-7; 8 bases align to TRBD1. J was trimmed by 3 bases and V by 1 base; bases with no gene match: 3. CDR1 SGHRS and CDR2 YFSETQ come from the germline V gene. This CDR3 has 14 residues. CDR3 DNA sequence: TGCGCCAGCAGCTTGCAACAGGGGGACTACGAGCAGTACTTC. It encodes CASSLQQGDYEQYF. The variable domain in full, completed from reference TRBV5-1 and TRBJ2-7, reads KAGVTQTPRYLIKTRGQQVTLSCSPISGHRSVSWYQQTPGQGLQFLFEYFSETQRNKGNFPGRFSGRQFSNSRSEMNVSTLELGDSALYLCASSLQQGDYEQYFGPGTRLTVT.

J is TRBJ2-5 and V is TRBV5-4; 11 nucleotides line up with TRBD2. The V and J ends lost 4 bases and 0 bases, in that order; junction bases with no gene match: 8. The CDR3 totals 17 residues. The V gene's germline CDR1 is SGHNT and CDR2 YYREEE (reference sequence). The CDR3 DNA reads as TGTGCCAGCAGCGAGAGCGCTAGCGGGAGGTACCAAGAGACCCAGTACTTC. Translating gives CASSESASGRYQETQYF. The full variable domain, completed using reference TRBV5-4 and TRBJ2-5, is ETGVTQSPTHLIKTRGQQVTLRCSSQSGHNTVSWYQQALGQGPQFIFQYYREEENGRGNFPPRFSGLQFPNYSSELNVNALELDDSALYLCASSESASGRYQETQYFGPGTRLLVL.

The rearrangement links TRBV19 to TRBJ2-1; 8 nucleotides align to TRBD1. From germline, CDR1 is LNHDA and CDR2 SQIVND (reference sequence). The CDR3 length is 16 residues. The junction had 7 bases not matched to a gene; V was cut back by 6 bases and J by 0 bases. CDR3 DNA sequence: TGTGCCAGTAGGGGGGAAACAGGGGGCTCCTACAATGAGCAGTTCTTC. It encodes CASRGETGGSYNEQFF.

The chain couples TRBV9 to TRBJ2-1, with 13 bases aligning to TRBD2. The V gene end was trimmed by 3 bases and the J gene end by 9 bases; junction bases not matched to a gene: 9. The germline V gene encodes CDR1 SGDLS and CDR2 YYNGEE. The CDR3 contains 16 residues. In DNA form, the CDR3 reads TGTGCCAGCAGCGGAGGTGGGACTAGCGGGAAAACTGAGCAGTTCTTC. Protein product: CASSGGGTSGKTEQFF.

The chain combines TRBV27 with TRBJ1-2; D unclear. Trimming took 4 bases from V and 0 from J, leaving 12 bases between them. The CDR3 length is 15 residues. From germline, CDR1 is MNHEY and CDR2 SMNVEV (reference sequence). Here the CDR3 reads CASSSKGDANYGYTF. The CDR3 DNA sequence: TGTGCCAGCAGTTCTAAGGGAGATGCTAACTATGGCTACACCTTC.

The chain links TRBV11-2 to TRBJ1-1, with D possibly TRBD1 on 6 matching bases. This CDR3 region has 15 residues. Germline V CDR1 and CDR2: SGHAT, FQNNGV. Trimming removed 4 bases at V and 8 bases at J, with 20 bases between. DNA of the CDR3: TGTGCCAGCAGCTCGAAAGGGGGATCAGGGTTGGAAGCTTTCTTT. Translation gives CASSSKGGSGLEAFF.

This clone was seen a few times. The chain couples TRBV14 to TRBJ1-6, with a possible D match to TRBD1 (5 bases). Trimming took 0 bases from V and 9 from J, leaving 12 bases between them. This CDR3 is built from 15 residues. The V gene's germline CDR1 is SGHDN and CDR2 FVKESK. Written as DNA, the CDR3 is TGTGCCAGCAGCCAAGATCGGGCAGGGCTTTCACCCCTCCACTTT. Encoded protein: CASSQDRAGLSPLHF. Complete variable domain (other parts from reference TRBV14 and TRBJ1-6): EAGVTQFPSHSVIEKGQTVTLRCDPISGHDNLYWYRRVMGKEIKFLLHFVKESKQDESGMPNNRFLAERTGGTYSTLKVQPAELEDSGVYFCASSQDRAGLSPLHFGNGTRLTVT.

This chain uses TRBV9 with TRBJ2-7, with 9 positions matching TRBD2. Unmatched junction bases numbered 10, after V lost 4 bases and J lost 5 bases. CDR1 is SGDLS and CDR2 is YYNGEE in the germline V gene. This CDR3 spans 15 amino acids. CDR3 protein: CASSPLGREGNEQYF. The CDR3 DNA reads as TGTGCCAGCAGCCCCTTAGGGCGGGAGGGCAACGAGCAGTACTTC.

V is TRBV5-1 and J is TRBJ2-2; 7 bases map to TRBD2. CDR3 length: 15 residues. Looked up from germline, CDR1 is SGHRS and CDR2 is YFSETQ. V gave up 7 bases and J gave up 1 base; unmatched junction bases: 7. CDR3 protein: CASSTLARNTGELFF. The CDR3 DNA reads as TGCGCCAGCTCTACACTAGCGCGGAACACCGGGGAGCTGTTTTTT.

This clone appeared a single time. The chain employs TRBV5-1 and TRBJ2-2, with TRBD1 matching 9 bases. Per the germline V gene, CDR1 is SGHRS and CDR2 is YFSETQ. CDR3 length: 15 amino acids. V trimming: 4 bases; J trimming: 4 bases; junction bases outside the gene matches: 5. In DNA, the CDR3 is TGCGCCAGCAGCCCCTGGGACAGGGCCACCGGGGAGCTGTTTTTT. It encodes CASSPWDRATGELFF.

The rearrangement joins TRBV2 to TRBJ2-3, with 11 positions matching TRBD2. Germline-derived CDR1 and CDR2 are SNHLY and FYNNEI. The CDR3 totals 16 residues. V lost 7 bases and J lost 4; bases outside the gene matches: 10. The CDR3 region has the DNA TGTGCCAGCACCATGGCGGGACTAGCGGATGCAGATACGCAGTATTTT. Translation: CASTMAGLADADTQYF.

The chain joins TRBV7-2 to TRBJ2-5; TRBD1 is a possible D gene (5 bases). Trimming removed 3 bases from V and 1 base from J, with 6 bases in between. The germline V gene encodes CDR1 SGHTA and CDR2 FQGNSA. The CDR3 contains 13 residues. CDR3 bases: TGTGCCAGCAGCTTCCAGGGCCAAGAGACCCAGTACTTC. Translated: CASSFQGQETQYF. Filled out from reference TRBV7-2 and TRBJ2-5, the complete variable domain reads GAGVSQSPSNKVTEKGKDVELRCDPISGHTALYWYRQSLGQGLEFLIYFQGNSAPDKSGLPSDRFSAERTGGSVSTLTIQRTQQEDSAVYLCASSFQGQETQYFGPGTRLLVL.

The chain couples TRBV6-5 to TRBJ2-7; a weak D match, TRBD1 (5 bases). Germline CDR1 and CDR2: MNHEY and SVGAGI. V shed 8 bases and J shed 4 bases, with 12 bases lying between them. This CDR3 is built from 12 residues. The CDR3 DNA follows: TGTGCCAGCGCGGTGGGGCTTTACGAGCAGTACTTC. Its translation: CASAVGLYEQYF.

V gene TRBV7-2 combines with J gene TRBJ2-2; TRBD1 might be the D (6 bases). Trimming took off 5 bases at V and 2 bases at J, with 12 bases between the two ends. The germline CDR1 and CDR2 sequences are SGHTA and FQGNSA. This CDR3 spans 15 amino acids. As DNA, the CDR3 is TGTGCCAGCAGCCGCGGACAGTTTAACACCGGGGAGCTGTTTTTT. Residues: CASSRGQFNTGELFF.

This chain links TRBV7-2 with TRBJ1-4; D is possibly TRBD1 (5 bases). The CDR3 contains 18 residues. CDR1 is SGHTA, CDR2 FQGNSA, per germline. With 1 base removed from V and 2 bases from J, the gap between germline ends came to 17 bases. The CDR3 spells CASSLGDWIGVTNEKLFF. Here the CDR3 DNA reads TGTGCCAGCAGCTTAGGGGACTGGATAGGGGTCACTAATGAAAAACTGTTTTTT.

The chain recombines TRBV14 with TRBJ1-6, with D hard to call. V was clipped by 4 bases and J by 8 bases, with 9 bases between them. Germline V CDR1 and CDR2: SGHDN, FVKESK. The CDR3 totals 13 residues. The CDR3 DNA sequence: TGTGCCAGCAGCCGGAGGGAGGATTCACCCCTCCACTTT. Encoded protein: CASSRREDSPLHF.

DNA for the CDR3: TGTGCCAGCAGCGCCGGGACAGGGGTTCCAGAGACCCAGTACTTC. It specifies CASSAGTGVPETQYF. The chain employs TRBV9 and TRBJ2-5; 10 bases map to TRBD1. CDR3 length: 15 amino acids. The germline CDR1 and CDR2 sequences are SGDLS and YYNGEE. The V gene end was trimmed by 3 bases and the J gene end by 4 bases; junction bases not matched to a gene: 6. The full variable domain, in which reference TRBV9 and TRBJ2-5 provide the parts outside the CDR3, is DSGVTQTPKHLITATGQRVTLRCSPRSGDLSVYWYQQSLDQGLQFLIQYYNGEERAKGNILERFSAQQFPDLHSELNLSSLELGDSALYFCASSAGTGVPETQYFGPGTRLLVL.

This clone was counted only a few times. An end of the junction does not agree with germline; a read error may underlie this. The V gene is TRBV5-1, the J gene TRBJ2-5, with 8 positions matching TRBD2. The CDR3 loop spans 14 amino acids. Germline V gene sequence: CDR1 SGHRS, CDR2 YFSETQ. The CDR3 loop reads CASSSGGGPETQHF. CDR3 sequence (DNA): TGCGCCAGCAGCTCAGGCGGGGGGCCAGAGACCCAGCACTTC.

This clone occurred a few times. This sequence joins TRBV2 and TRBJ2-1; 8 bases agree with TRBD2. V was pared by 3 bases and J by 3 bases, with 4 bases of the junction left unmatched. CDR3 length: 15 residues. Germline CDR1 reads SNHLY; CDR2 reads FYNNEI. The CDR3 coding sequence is TGTGCCAGCAGTGAGCTAGCGGGCATCTACAATGAGCAGTTCTTC. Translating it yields CASSELAGIYNEQFF.

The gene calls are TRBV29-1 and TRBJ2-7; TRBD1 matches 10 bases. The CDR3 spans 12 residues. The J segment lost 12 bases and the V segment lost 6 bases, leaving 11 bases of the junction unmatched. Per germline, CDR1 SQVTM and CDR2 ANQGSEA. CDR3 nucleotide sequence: TGCAGCGTCCCGGGACAGGGGCCCGATCGGTACTTC. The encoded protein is CSVPGQGPDRYF.

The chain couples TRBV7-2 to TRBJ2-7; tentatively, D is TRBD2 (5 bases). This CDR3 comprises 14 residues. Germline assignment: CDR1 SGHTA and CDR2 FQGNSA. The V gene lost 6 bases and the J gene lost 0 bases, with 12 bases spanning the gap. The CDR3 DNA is TGTGCCAGCAGACCCACCGGGATCTCCTACGAGCAGTACTTC. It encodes CASRPTGISYEQYF.

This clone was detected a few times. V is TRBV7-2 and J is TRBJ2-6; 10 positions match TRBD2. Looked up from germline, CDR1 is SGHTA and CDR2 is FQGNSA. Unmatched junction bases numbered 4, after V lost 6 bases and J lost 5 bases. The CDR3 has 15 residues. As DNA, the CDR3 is TGTGCCAGCAGTTCTAGCGGGAGCTGGGCCAACGTCCTGACTTTC. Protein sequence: CASSSSGSWANVLTF.

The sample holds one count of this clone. As DNA, the CDR3 is TGTGCCAGCAGCGTCGCCGGGACTAGCGGGGGCGGGGAGACCCAGTACTTC. It specifies CASSVAGTSGGGETQYF. The chain carries TRBV9 and TRBJ2-5, with 14 nucleotides matching TRBD2. CDR3 length: 17 amino acids. Germline CDR1 SGDLS, CDR2 YYNGEE. Trimming at V came to 2 bases and at J to 5 bases, leaving 8 bases not matched to a gene. The variable domain in full, with the rest retrieved from reference TRBV9 and TRBJ2-5, is DSGVTQTPKHLITATGQRVTLRCSPRSGDLSVYWYQQSLDQGLQFLIQYYNGEERAKGNILERFSAQQFPDLHSELNLSSLELGDSALYFCASSVAGTSGGGETQYFGPGTRLLVL.

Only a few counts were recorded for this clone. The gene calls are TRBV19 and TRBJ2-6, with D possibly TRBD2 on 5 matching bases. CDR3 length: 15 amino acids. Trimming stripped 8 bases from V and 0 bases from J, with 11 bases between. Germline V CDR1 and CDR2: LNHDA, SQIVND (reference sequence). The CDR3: CASHMGSSGANVLTF. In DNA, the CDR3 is TGTGCCAGTCATATGGGGAGCTCTGGGGCCAACGTCCTGACTTTC.